The T cell receptor beta chain under discussion was sequenced for a study of long-term antiretroviral therapy in people with HIV. Overall study context: First collections came about a decade before the 2015 immediate-ART recommendation.

CDR3 length: 13 residues. V lost 1 base to trimming and J lost 7 bases, with 7 bases between them. The V gene's germline CDR1 is LNHDA and CDR2 SQIVND (reference sequence). Every one of the participants with HIV received treatment in the United States. Until DNA extraction, the samples held between 1-10 million cryopreserved PBMC. Study observations and caveats: Despite increasing after ART, diversity remained lower than that of transplant donor controls.

An immunoSEQ assay, version v3.0, was performed at survey level. Here immunoSEQ multiplex PCR was the method, and the copy in TCRdb shows in-frame clones only, minus some. The table includes approximately 16,000 clones, around 90% detected once. This clone came up once. Antigen specificity is unknown. The chain has TRBV19 and TRBJ2-2; perhaps TRBD1 as D (5 bases). This TCR derives from a woman aged 30 to 39 with HIV. The specimen comprised unsorted PBMCs, sampled more than 2.2 years before starting antiretroviral therapy. The CDR3 loop reads CASSIGTIGELFF. The CDR3 nucleotides are TGTGCCAGTAGTATAGGGACAATCGGGGAGCTGTTTTTT.